This T cell receptor beta chain is from a study of identifying expanded T cells in peripheral blood. During the collection period, no donor immune events like infections were recorded. Repertoires were generated with immunoSEQ multiplex PCR, while TCRdb's copy carries only in-frame clones and drops some. This table holds about 84,000 clones, 75% to 90% found once. A note on this clone: What it binds is unknown.

Study-level results: Technical replicates showed about 1.2 changed clones; two weeks about 16; four weeks 19. Clone count variance between approximately two-week samples rose with total template count.

The sequence derives from a person between 18 and 70 years old in good health. The sample taken for sequencing was blood.

The CDR3 spells CAWHHSGLITGELFF. The DNA of the CDR3 is TGTGCCTGGCACCACTCGGGACTAATCACCGGGGAGCTGTTTTTT. This chain links TRBV30 with TRBJ2-2, with 7 bases aligning to TRBD2. The J segment lost 4 bases and the V segment lost 5 bases, leaving 10 bases of the junction unmatched. This CDR3 has 15 residues. CDR1 is GTSNPN, CDR2 SVGIG, per germline (reference sequence).